This T cell receptor beta chain derives from a study of blood T cell repertoires in COVID-19. V was pared by 5 bases and J by 4 bases, with 7 bases of the junction left unmatched. CDR1 and CDR2 from the germline V gene are SGHTA and FQGNSA. The CDR3 has 14 amino acids. Some clones are missing from TCRdb's copy, which holds only in-frame ones; the method was immunoSEQ multiplex PCR. Of fewer than 250,000 clones in the sample, approximately 87% are singletons; the top ten hold about 2.2%. The TCR was taken from a woman aged 45 to 65 with acute or convalescent COVID-19. The chain combines TRBV7-2 with TRBJ1-2, with TRBD1 matching over 7 bases. The sequenced sample was peripheral blood. The DNA of the CDR3 is TGTGCCAGCAGCCTTTGGGGACAGCCCTATGGCTACACCTTC. Amino acids: CASSLWGQPYGYTF.